These T cell receptor beta chains were read from a single sample in a study of shared T cell receptors in the human thymus. Method: immunoSEQ multiplex PCR; TCRdb's copy keeps in-frame clones and lacks some. The data hold 600,000 or so clones, with 87% observed a single time. These data also formed part of another study, on human thymus T cells.

The sequenced material came from thymocytes. The receptors originated from a boy under two years old with a congenital heart defect. CDR3s include the opening cysteine and the closing phenylalanine or tryptophan. D genes are given only for firm matches. Not every row has a clone size; where given, it reads once, few, many or a size class.

v_gene	j_gene	abundance	d_gene	CDR3aa	CDR3nt
TRBV5-6	TRBJ2-7	.	.	CASSLTLAILSYEQYF	TGTGCCAGCAGCTTGACGCTAGCTATCCTTTCGTACGAGCAGTACTTC
TRBV30	TRBJ1-5	.	TRBD1	CAWADRDQPQHF	TGTGCCTGGGCCGACAGGGACCAGCCCCAGCATTTT
TRBV6-1	TRBJ1-5	.	TRBD1	CASKEGAQPQHF	TGTGCCAGCAAAGAGGGGGCTCAGCCCCAGCATTTT
TRBV9	TRBJ2-5	.	TRBD1	CASSVVTGGRETQYF	TGTGCCAGCAGCGTAGTGACAGGGGGCCGGGAGACCCAGTACTTC
TRBV7-9	TRBJ2-7	.	.	CASSLGGLYEQYF	TGTGCCAGCAGCTTGGGAGGACTCTACGAGCAGTACTTC
TRBV7-8	TRBJ1-6	.	TRBD1	CASSIWTGGTYNSPLHF	TGTGCCAGCAGCATCTGGACAGGGGGCACCTATAATTCACCCCTCCACTTT
TRBV28	TRBJ2-1	once	.	CAILYGNEQFF	TGTGCCATCCTGTACGGCAATGAGCAGTTCTTC
TRBV5-1	TRBJ2-3	.	TRBD2	CASSPGIPGTSVRDTQYF	TGCGCCAGCAGCCCGGGGATACCCGGGACTAGCGTTCGGGATACGCAGTATTTT
TRBV2	TRBJ2-7	.	TRBD1	CASSEVRTSLGSHTFRQGHVEQYF	TGTGCCAGCAGTGAAGTGAGAACAAGCCTCGGTAGTCATACTTTCAGACAGGGTCATGTCGAGCAGTACTTC
TRBV14	TRBJ1-5	.	.	CASSQGGVNQPQHF	TGTGCCAGCAGCCAAGGGGGGGTGAATCAGCCCCAGCATTTT
TRBV4-1	TRBJ2-1	.	.	CASSQLAESSYNEQFF	TGCGCCAGCAGCCAATTAGCAGAGAGCTCCTACAATGAGCAGTTCTTC
TRBV29-1	TRBJ2-7	.	TRBD2	CSVGTSGSSLTYEQYF	TGCAGCGTCGGGACTAGCGGGAGCTCATTAACCTACGAGCAGTACTTC
TRBV9	TRBJ2-2	.	.	CASSVAGGRTGELFF	TGTGCCAGCAGCGTAGCGGGGGGCCGCACCGGGGAGCTGTTTTTT
TRBV10-3	TRBJ1-4	.	.	CAISDTSDEKLFF	TGTGCCATCAGTGACACCTCGGATGAAAAACTGTTTTTT
TRBV7-2	TRBJ2-1	.	.	CASSFARHNEQFF	TGTGCCAGCAGCTTTGCTAGGCACAATGAGCAGTTCTTC
TRBV5-1	TRBJ2-7	.	TRBD1	CASSKKTGQDYEQYF	TGCGCCAGCAGCAAAAAGACAGGGCAGGACTACGAGCAGTACTTC